Below, 27 T cell receptor beta chains from the same sample are listed, as sequenced in a study of T cells in Graves' hyperthyroidism and ophthalmopathy. From RNA transcripts, TCR beta CDR3 regions were amplified. An initial round of RT-PCR targeting the TCR CDR3 relied on the HTBI primer set. TCRdb re-derived calls from the multiplex PCR reads in MiXCR, one entry per CDR3 protein. The table includes about 640,000 distinct CDR3 sequences, about 20% detected once. Material: blood. These receptors all stem from a man younger than 40 with Graves' ophthalmopathy.

This clonotype has a count of ten or more. V gene TRBV11-1 combines with J gene TRBJ1-1; D is unresolved. V lost 5 bases to trimming and J lost 0 bases, with 16 bases between them. CDR3 length: 16 residues. Germline V gene lookup returns CDR1 SGHAT and CDR2 FQDESV (reference sequence). The CDR3 loop is CASSVLAPTMNTEAFF. CDR3 DNA sequence: TGTGCCAGCAGCGTCCTGGCCCCTACCATGAACACTGAAGCTTTCTTT.

This clonotype was observed at least ten times. The V and J genes are TRBV12-3 or TRBV12-4 and TRBJ2-3; 9 nucleotides line up with TRBD2. The CDR3 is 14 residues long. The V and J ends lost 5 bases and 4 bases, in that order; junction bases with no gene match: 4. The CDR3 loop is CASSPGLAPDTQYF. As DNA, the CDR3 is TGTGCCAGCAGTCCAGGACTAGCGCCAGATACGCAGTATTTT.

This clonotype was detected many times. The gene calls are TRBV11-2 and TRBJ1-4; weak D call: TRBD1 (5 bases). CDR3 length: 15 residues. Germline-derived CDR1 and CDR2 are SGHAT and FQNNGV. The V end lost 5 bases, the J end lost 4 bases, and 14 bases lay between the germline ends. The CDR3 is CASSPGGGGNEKLFF. Written as DNA, the CDR3 is TGTGCCAGCAGCCCCGGGGGGGGTGGTAATGAAAAACTGTTTTTT.

The chain combines TRBV20-1 with TRBJ1-1, with D possibly TRBD1 on 5 matching bases. This CDR3 region has 11 residues. Germline assignment: CDR1 DFQATT and CDR2 SNEGSKA (reference sequence). The CDR3: CRGGVNTEAFF. CDR3 sequence (DNA): TGCAGAGGAGGGGTGAACACTGAAGCTTTCTTT.

Remarks on this clonotype: The conserved phenylalanine or tryptophan is not found at the CDR3 terminus, so this likely reflects a read error. The chain links TRBV5-1 to TRBJ2-5; D gene ambiguous. The CDR3 consists of 13 residues. Germline V gene lookup returns CDR1 SGHRS and CDR2 YFSETQ. The CDR3 sequence is CASSYDEGGTQYL. The DNA of the CDR3 is TGTGCCAGCAGCTATGACGAAGGTGGGACCCAGTACCTC.

The chain combines TRBV24-1 with TRBJ2-3; TRBD2 matches 9 bases. In germline, CDR1 is KGHDR, CDR2 SFDVKD. This CDR3 region has 19 residues. The V and J ends lost 7 bases and 2 bases, in that order; junction bases with no gene match: 18. CDR3 in DNA: TGTGCCACCAGCTTCCCGGGAATAGCGGGAGACCCGATCACAGATACGCAGTATTTT. Its translation: CATSFPGIAGDPITDTQYF.

The chain is built from TRBV6-5 and TRBJ1-6, with a possible D match to TRBD1 (6 bases). The V and J ends lost 2 bases and 7 bases respectively, with 18 bases between them. Germline V CDR1 and CDR2: MNHEY, SVGAGI. This CDR3 spans 17 amino acids. CDR3 region: CASSYPLAPGQNSPLHF. The CDR3 DNA sequence: TGTGCCAGCAGTTACCCCCTCGCCCCGGGACAAAATTCACCCCTCCACTTT.

V and J are TRBV2 and TRBJ2-7, with D perhaps TRBD1 (5 bases). This CDR3 has 14 amino acids. The V and J ends lost 3 bases and 3 bases respectively, with 12 bases between them. From germline, CDR1 is SNHLY and CDR2 FYNNEI. The chain's CDR3 is CASSDGQGVYEQYF. In nucleotides, the CDR3 is TGTGCCAGCAGTGATGGTCAAGGGGTCTACGAGCAGTACTTC.

This clonotype turned up a few times. The CDR3 nucleotides read TGCGCCAGCGCTCAGGGAGCGGGAGAGACCCAGTACTTC. Protein: CASAQGAGETQYF. The chain is built from TRBV10-1 and TRBJ2-5, with D possibly matching TRBD2 (6 bases). Germline V gene lookup returns CDR1 WNHNN and CDR2 SYGVQD (reference sequence). This CDR3 spans 13 amino acids. V lost 8 bases, J lost 4 bases, and 14 bases lay in between.

Many counts were recorded for this clonotype. This sequence joins TRBV3-1 and TRBJ1-2; D not resolved. Trimming cost V 0 bases and J 5 bases, with 10 bases left between them. The CDR3 spans 14 residues. Germline CDR1 LGHDT, CDR2 YNNKEL (reference sequence). CDR3 coding DNA: TGTGCCAGCAGCCAAGAAGGGCTAACTTATGGCTACACCTTC. This encodes CASSQEGLTYGYTF. The full variable domain, its missing parts supplied by reference TRBV3-1 and TRBJ1-2, is DTAVSQTPKYLVTQMGNDKSIKCEQNLGHDTMYWYKQDSKKFLKIMFSYNNKELIINETVPNRFSPKSPDKAHLNLHINSLELGDSAVYFCASSQEGLTYGYTFGSGTRLTVV.

This chain joins TRBV6-1 and TRBJ1-1, with TRBD1 identical over 10 bases. Germline CDR1 is MNHNS and CDR2 is SASEGT. J was trimmed by 3 bases and V by 8 bases; bases with no gene match: 15. The CDR3 is 17 residues long. CDR3 loop: CASQKDSPGTGDTEAFF. The CDR3 DNA is TGTGCCAGCCAAAAAGACAGCCCAGGGACAGGGGACACTGAAGCTTTCTTT.

This rearrangement joins TRBV2 to TRBJ2-1; no firm D call. The CDR3 has 11 amino acids. The germline V gene has CDR1 SNHLY and CDR2 FYNNEI. The germline V and J ends were trimmed by 4 bases and 13 bases, with 11 bases remaining between them. The chain's CDR3 is CASSALAAQFF. CDR3 coding DNA: TGTGCCAGCAGTGCTTTGGCGGCACAGTTCTTC.

This chain joins TRBV19 and TRBJ2-7; D might be TRBD1 (5 bases). The CDR3 has 14 amino acids. Germline CDR1 LNHDA, CDR2 SQIVND (reference sequence). The V end lost 4 bases, the J end lost 0 bases, and 10 bases lay between the germline ends. Here the CDR3 DNA reads TGTGCCAGTAGTAAGGCAGGGAACTCCTACGAGCAGTACTTC. Encoded protein: CASSKAGNSYEQYF.

This clonotype was seen repeatedly, ten times or more. The rearrangement joins TRBV11-2 to TRBJ2-1; a weak D match, TRBD2 (6 bases). Between the trimmed V and J ends, which lost 3 bases and 0 bases, there was a span of 12 bases. CDR3 length: 16 residues. Germline V gene lookup returns CDR1 SGHAT and CDR2 FQNNGV. CDR3 in amino acids: CASSFRAGPSYNEQFF. The CDR3 DNA reads as TGTGCCAGCAGCTTCAGAGCGGGCCCCTCCTACAATGAGCAGTTCTTC.

Many counts were recorded for this clonotype. This chain connects TRBV11-2 to TRBJ2-3; D uncertain. Between the trimmed V and J ends, which lost 1 base and 2 bases, there was a span of 13 bases. The germline V gene has CDR1 SGHAT and CDR2 FQNNGV. The CDR3 has 16 residues. The CDR3 protein is CASSLGEVLYTDTQYF. The CDR3 DNA is TGTGCCAGCAGCTTAGGGGAAGTTCTTTACACAGATACGCAGTATTTT.

In its sample, this clonotype was seen many times. CDR3 sequence: CASSLLYESVGGNTEAFF. The CDR3 DNA reads TGTGCCAGCAGTTTGCTCTACGAGTCCGTAGGAGGGAACACTGAAGCTTTCTTT. V gene TRBV28 combines with J gene TRBJ1-1; the D is unclear. Germline values: CDR1 MDHEN, CDR2 SYDVKM. Trimming left V 3 bases short and J 1 base short, with 21 bases between. The CDR3 has 18 amino acids. Filled out from reference TRBV28 and TRBJ1-1, the complete variable domain reads DVKVTQSSRYLVKRTGEKVFLECVQDMDHENMFWYRQDPGLGLRLIYFSYDVKMKEKGDIPEGYSVSREKKERFSLILESASTNQTSMYLCASSLLYESVGGNTEAFFGQGTRLTVV.

This clonotype was counted at least ten times. The chain recombines TRBV12-3 or TRBV12-4 with TRBJ1-6; no definite D call. V was pared by 3 bases and J by 10 bases, with 10 bases between. The CDR3 runs 13 residues. The CDR3 loop reads CASSFQVDSPLHF. Written as DNA, the CDR3 is TGTGCCAGCAGTTTTCAGGTTGACTCACCCCTCCACTTT.

The CDR3 DNA reads TGTGCCATCAGGACCGGGACATCCACCTACGAGCAGTACTTC. Amino acid sequence: CAIRTGTSTYEQYF. The V and J genes are TRBV10-3 and TRBJ2-7; possible D gene TRBD1, 6 bases. The V and J ends lost 6 bases and 2 bases respectively, with 14 bases between them. Germline V CDR1 and CDR2: ENHRY, SYGVKD. The CDR3 sequence is 14 residues long.

At least ten counts were recorded for this clonotype. The chain carries TRBV7-9 and TRBJ2-5, with 12 bases matching TRBD1. The CDR3 sequence is 15 residues long. Germline loops: CDR1 SEHNR, CDR2 FQNEAQ (reference sequence). The V and J ends lost 4 bases and 4 bases, in that order; junction bases with no gene match: 4. Here the CDR3 reads CASSYGTGGPETQYF. In DNA, the CDR3 is TGTGCCAGCAGCTACGGGACAGGGGGCCCAGAGACCCAGTACTTC.

CDR3 DNA sequence: TGTGCCAGCAGCTTAGGGTGGGGACAGAGCGAGCAGTACTTC. Residues: CASSLGWGQSEQYF. The chain has TRBV7-9 and TRBJ2-7; 7 bases agree with TRBD1. The trim removed 1 base at V and 6 bases at J, leaving 6 bases unmatched. The CDR3 contains 14 residues. The germline gives CDR1 SEHNR, CDR2 FQNEAQ (reference sequence).

This chain connects TRBV20-1 to TRBJ1-3, with D maybe TRBD1 (6 bases). The V gene lost 3 bases and the J gene lost 4 bases, with 10 bases spanning the gap. Germline V CDR1 and CDR2: DFQATT, SNEGSKA (reference sequence). This CDR3 region has 13 residues. The CDR3 DNA reads as TGCAGTGCTAGTAGGGGGACCGGAAACACCATATATTTT. Translated: CSASRGTGNTIYF.

This clonotype came up many times. The V call is TRBV29-1, the J call TRBJ1-1, with D possibly being TRBD1 (6 bases). V lost 5 bases and J lost 0, with 16 bases in between. CDR3 size: 15 residues. Germline CDR1 is SQVTM and CDR2 is ANQGSEA. The CDR3 sequence: CSVSSRTAMNTEAFF. The CDR3 region has the DNA TGCAGCGTTTCCAGCAGGACAGCCATGAACACTGAAGCTTTCTTT.

This clonotype has at least ten counts. The rearrangement links TRBV20-1 to TRBJ1-1; D perhaps matches TRBD1 (6 bases). CDR3 length equals 15 residues. The V end was cut by 4 bases, the J end by 0 bases, with 15 bases between. In germline, CDR1 is DFQATT, CDR2 SNEGSKA (reference sequence). In DNA, the CDR3 is TGCAGTGCTATAGGGGGTGCCGGGTTGAACACTGAAGCTTTCTTT. This gives the protein CSAIGGAGLNTEAFF.

This clonotype was detected only a few times. The chain has TRBV20-1 and TRBJ2-1, with D possibly being TRBD2 (6 bases). Looked up from germline, CDR1 is DFQATT and CDR2 is SNEGSKA (reference sequence). This CDR3 has 14 residues. Trimming removed 5 bases at V and 0 bases at J, with 11 bases between. The CDR3 DNA is TGCAGTGCTTCAAGCGGGCCCTCCTACAATGAGCAGTTCTTC. As protein: CSASSGPSYNEQFF.

V is TRBV11-2 and J is TRBJ2-3, with no clear D. Trimming took off 5 bases at V and 6 bases at J, with 9 bases between the two ends. The CDR3 is 12 residues long. CDR1 is SGHAT, CDR2 FQNNGV, per germline. In DNA form, the CDR3 reads TGTGCCAGCAGCCACCCTCCGGATACGCAGTATTTT. Amino acid sequence: CASSHPPDTQYF.

This clonotype appeared many times. The chain recombines TRBV11-3 with TRBJ1-2; TRBD1 aligns across 11 bases. The junction had 0 bases not matched to a gene; V was cut back by 1 base and J by 2 bases. This CDR3 is built from 15 residues. Germline values: CDR1 SGHNT, CDR2 YENEEA. CDR3 amino acids: CASSLGDRGNYGYTF. CDR3 bases: TGTGCCAGCAGCTTAGGGGACAGGGGGAACTATGGCTACACCTTC.

This clonotype occurred a few times. V and J are TRBV9 and TRBJ1-1; no definite D call. V lost 1 base and J lost 3, with 10 bases in between. Germline V gene data show CDR1 as SGDLS and CDR2 as YYNGEE. This CDR3 contains 14 residues. CDR3 in DNA: TGTGCCAGCAGCGTAAAAGGACGGGACACTGAAGCTTTCTTT. This encodes CASSVKGRDTEAFF.